Presented here are 15 T cell receptor beta chains from one specimen sequenced in a study of T cells in Graves' hyperthyroidism and ophthalmopathy. The investigators amplified TCR beta CDR3 regions from RNA transcripts. RT-PCR in the first round (using the HTBI primer set) targeted the TCR CDR3. MiXCR, run by TCRdb on the multiplex PCR reads, gives a single entry per CDR3 protein. This sample carries 400,000 or so distinct CDR3 sequences, approximately 14% of them seen once, and the ten largest clones take 15% to 20%. Sequenced material: blood. The receptor source for this set is a woman in her twenties or thirties with Graves' ophthalmopathy.

This clonotype was seen at least ten times. CDR3 sequence: CASRESQTSYNEQFF. DNA for the CDR3: TGTGCCAGTCGAGAAAGCCAGACCTCCTACAATGAGCAGTTCTTC. V gene TRBV11-1 combines with J gene TRBJ2-1, with unresolved D. This CDR3 is 15 amino acids long. Germline CDR1 and CDR2: SGHAT and FQDESV (reference sequence). Trimming stripped 9 bases from V and 0 bases from J, with 15 bases between.

The chain uses TRBV7-9 and TRBJ2-3, with D perhaps TRBD1 (8 bases). The CDR3 totals 15 residues. Germline lookup yields CDR1 SEHNR and CDR2 FQNEAQ (reference sequence). V gave up 5 bases and J gave up 4 bases, with 16 bases separating them. CDR3 sequence (DNA): TGTGCCAGCAGCCGGTACAGGGGGGGGTCAGATACGCAGTATTTT. Residues: CASSRYRGGSDTQYF.

The chain has TRBV30 and TRBJ2-5; 9 nucleotides line up with TRBD2. The CDR3 is 19 amino acids. Germline CDR1 GTSNPN, CDR2 SVGIG (reference sequence). Germline trimming cut 6 bases from V and 2 bases from J; bases unmatched to any gene: 22. CDR3 sequence reads: CACHPLGRGAGGGQETQYF. CDR3 in DNA: TGTGCCTGTCACCCCCTCGGGCGGGGGGCGGGGGGGGGTCAAGAGACCCAGTACTTC.

In its sample, this clonotype was seen many times. A much more abundant neighbour one base away suggests this may be a read error. V and J are TRBV28 and TRBJ1-5; D unclear. Germline V gives CDR1 MDHEN, CDR2 SYDVKM. V shed 8 bases and J shed 0 bases, with 2 bases lying between them. The CDR3 extends over 11 amino acids. The CDR3 is CASRSNQPQHF. CDR3 bases: TGTGCCAGCCGTAGCAATCAGCCCCAGCATTTT.

This clonotype was seen at least ten times. This chain uses TRBV7-9 with TRBJ2-5; unclear D gene. The CDR3 has 12 residues. V dropped 1 base and J dropped 4 bases, with 4 bases sitting between them. Germline lookup yields CDR1 SEHNR and CDR2 FQNEAQ (reference sequence). CDR3 DNA: TGTGCCAGCAGCTTAGAGGTAGAGACCCAGTACTTC. It translates to CASSLEVETQYF.

In its sample, this clonotype was seen many times. The chain employs TRBV20-1 and TRBJ1-4, with D maybe TRBD1 (6 bases). This CDR3 region has 18 residues. Germline CDR1 reads DFQATT; CDR2 reads SNEGSKA (reference sequence). Trimming cost V 6 bases and J 3 bases, with 26 bases left between them. The CDR3 sequence: CSAREEKQGTWANEKLFF. The CDR3 coding sequence is TGCAGTGCCCGAGAGGAGAAGCAGGGGACGTGGGCTAATGAAAAACTGTTTTTT.

This clonotype occurred a few times. V gene TRBV20-1 combines with J gene TRBJ2-2, with TRBD2 identical over 8 bases. The CDR3 length is 15 residues. Trimming took 1 base from V and 0 from J; bases not matched to a gene: 1. CDR1 is DFQATT and CDR2 is SNEGSKA in the germline V gene (reference sequence). For the CDR3, the DNA is TGCAGTGCTAGAGTAGCGGGGCCGAACACCGGGGAGCTGTTTTTT. Encoded protein: CSARVAGPNTGELFF.

This clonotype was observed at least ten times. This chain joins TRBV5-1 and TRBJ1-1; maybe TRBD1 (5 bases). The CDR3 contains 15 residues. Looked up from germline, CDR1 is SGHRS and CDR2 is YFSETQ. The V and J ends lost 0 bases and 10 bases respectively, with 19 bases between them. As DNA, the CDR3 is TGCGCCAGCAGCTTGGCAGGACAACTTCGGAGCGGAGCTTTCTTT. Protein: CASSLAGQLRSGAFF. Together with reference TRBV5-1 and TRBJ1-1, the CDR3 gives the full variable domain: KAGVTQTPRYLIKTRGQQVTLSCSPISGHRSVSWYQQTPGQGLQFLFEYFSETQRNKGNFPGRFSGRQFSNSRSEMNVSTLELGDSALYLCASSLAGQLRSGAFFGQGTRLTVV.

This clonotype was counted many times. CDR3 loop: CASSLGQGALSPLHF. CDR3 DNA sequence: TGTGCCAGCAGCTTAGGTCAGGGGGCTTTGTCACCCCTCCACTTT. The chain carries TRBV7-9 and TRBJ1-6; TRBD1 aligns across 8 bases. The V gene end was trimmed by 1 base and the J gene end by 10 bases; junction bases not matched to a gene: 6. The CDR3 sequence is 15 residues long. CDR1 and CDR2 (germline): SEHNR, FQNEAQ (reference sequence). Supplemented by reference TRBV7-9 and TRBJ1-6, the full variable domain reads DTGVSQNPRHKITKRGQNVTFRCDPISEHNRLYWYRQTLGQGPEFLTYFQNEAQLEKSRLLSDRFSAERPKGSFSTLEIQRTEQGDSAMYLCASSLGQGALSPLHFGNGTRLTVT.

This clonotype was seen a few times. The junction does not match germline at one end; this may be a read error. This chain uses TRBV12-5 with TRBJ2-3, with D unclear. Germline values: CDR1 LGHNT, CDR2 FRNRAP. The CDR3 has 17 residues. Here the CDR3 DNA reads TGTGCTAGTAGTTTGGTAGGGAAGCATCCTAGCACAGATACGCAGTATTTT. Translating it yields CASSLVGKHPSTDTQYF.

This clonotype was observed a single time. This chain connects TRBV28 to TRBJ2-5; TRBD1 is a possible D gene (5 bases). CDR1 and CDR2 from the germline V gene are MDHEN and SYDVKM. There are 15 residues in the CDR3. V lost 5 bases and J 2 bases, leaving 15 bases between the germline ends. The CDR3 nucleotides are TGTGCCAGCAGTGAGCGACAGTATCCGCAAGAGACCCAGTACTTC. Residues: CASSERQYPQETQYF.

This clonotype was detected only a few times. This chain connects TRBV6-5 to TRBJ1-1; possible D gene TRBD1, 6 bases. Deletions cut 2 bases from V and 5 bases from J, with 12 bases between. The CDR3 covers 14 residues. Germline V CDR1 and CDR2: MNHEY, SVGAGI. Here the CDR3 reads CASSYLQGFTEAFF. The CDR3 DNA sequence: TGTGCCAGCAGTTACCTACAGGGTTTTACTGAAGCTTTCTTT.

With respect to this clonotype: This may be a read error: a much more frequent sequence differs by one nucleotide. The chain has TRBV7-2 and TRBJ2-7; D unclear. CDR1 is SGHTA, CDR2 FQGNSA, per germline. This CDR3 has 14 residues. This CDR3 reads CASSLVGWAYERYF. CDR3 coding DNA: TGTGCCAGCAGCTTGGTGGGGTGGGCCTACGAGCGGTACTTC. Using reference TRBV7-2 and TRBJ2-7 for the parts outside the CDR3, the full variable domain is GAGVSQSPSNKVTEKGKDVELRCDPISGHTALYWYRQSLGQGLEFLIYFQGNSAPDKSGLPSDRFSAERTGGSVSTLTIQRTQQEDSAVYLCASSLVGWAYERYFGPGTRLTVT.

This clonotype was observed at least ten times. The chain has TRBV20-1 and TRBJ2-3; weak D call: TRBD1 (5 bases). Germline CDR1 reads DFQATT; CDR2 reads SNEGSKA (reference sequence). Trimming cost V 3 bases and J 6 bases, with 19 bases left between them. The CDR3 length is 15 residues. CDR3 nucleotide sequence: TGCAGTGCTAGGGCTCAACAGGTGGTCGTTGATACGCAGTATTTT. Translated, it gives CSARAQQVVVDTQYF.

This clonotype has only a few counts. V usage is TRBV4-1 and J usage is TRBJ1-5, with 9 nucleotides matching TRBD1. The CDR3 is 15 residues long. Trimming at V came to 1 base and at J to 6 bases, leaving 4 bases not matched to a gene. CDR1 MGHRA and CDR2 YSYEKL come from the germline V gene. The CDR3 protein is CASSQVTGGRQPQHF. DNA for the CDR3: TGCGCCAGCAGCCAAGTTACAGGGGGCCGTCAGCCCCAGCATTTT.